This T cell receptor (beta chain) was profiled in a study of long-term antiretroviral therapy in people with HIV. They ran version v3.0 of the immunoSEQ assay at survey level. TCRdb's copy holds only in-frame clones and misses some; the assay was immunoSEQ multiplex PCR. This table holds 15,000 or so clones, less than 95% found once. Germline CDR1 is SGHNT and CDR2 is YYREEE (reference sequence). The V and J ends lost 4 bases and 5 bases, in that order; junction bases with no gene match: 10. The CDR3 covers 16 residues. Sequencing used unsorted PBMCs, obtained about 6 years after starting antiretroviral therapy. The TCR originated in a woman aged 45-65 years with HIV. The rearrangement joins TRBV5-4 to TRBJ2-5; 11 bases agree with TRBD2. CDR3 residues: CASSRLLAGETETQYF. The CDR3 DNA sequence: TGTGCCAGCAGCCGATTACTAGCGGGAGAAACTGAGACCCAGTACTTC. Supplemented by reference TRBV5-4 and TRBJ2-5, the full variable domain reads ETGVTQSPTHLIKTRGQQVTLRCSSQSGHNTVSWYQQALGQGPQFIFQYYREEENGRGNFPPRFSGLQFPNYSSELNVNALELDDSALYLCASSRLLAGETETQYFGPGTRLLVL.